A selection of T cell receptor beta chains follows, all from one sample in a study of cytomegalovirus exposure and HLA in healthy donors. Profiled with immunoSEQ multiplex PCR; TCRdb holds only in-frame clones, not every one. This sample contains roughly 74,000 clones. Sequenced material: PBMCs. The receptor source for this set is a female donor in good health and CMV-seropositive. The CDR3 runs from the conserved cysteine through the conserved F or W. D genes are given only for firm matches.

V gene	D gene	J gene	CDR3 DNA	CDR3 protein
TRBV18	.	TRBJ1-1	TGTGCCAGCTCACTTGATGAGAGGAGTGAAGCTTTCTTT	CASSLDERSEAFF
TRBV25-1	.	TRBJ2-1	TGTGCCAGCAGTGAACCTAATCAGGGTTCCTACAATGAGCAGTTCTTC	CASSEPNQGSYNEQFF
TRBV27	.	TRBJ2-7	TGTGCCAGCAGCCCCAGGGATCATTTGGACGAGCAGTACTTC	CASSPRDHLDEQYF
TRBV4-1	TRBD1	TRBJ2-3	TGCGCCAGCAGCCAACGACAGGGGGTTCGTAGCACAGATACGCAGTATTTT	CASSQRQGVRSTDTQYF
TRBV18	.	TRBJ1-3	TGTGCCAGCTCACGAATAGAAGGAAACACCATATATTTT	CASSRIEGNTIYF
TRBV6-6	.	TRBJ1-5	TGTGCCAGCACCCTAAGTCCCGACCGGGATCAGCCCCAGCATTTT	CASTLSPDRDQPQHF
TRBV7-8	TRBD2	TRBJ2-7	TGTGCCAGCACCCCCCAAACCCCTGGACTAGCGGGAGTACGGGAGCAGTACTTC	CASTPQTPGLAGVREQYF
TRBV7-2	.	TRBJ2-5	TGTGCCAGCAGCGGGGGATGGGGGCGTGGAGAGACCCAGTACTTC	CASSGGWGRGETQYF
TRBV4-3	TRBD2	TRBJ2-3	TGCGCCAGCAGCCAAGAGTTTGAGGCTAGCGGCTCGCAGTATTTT	CASSQEFEASGSQYF
TRBV13	.	TRBJ2-5	TGTGCCAGCAGCTTACCCCAGGGGTCGCAAGAGACCCAGTACTTC	CASSLPQGSQETQYF
TRBV27	.	TRBJ1-3	TGTGCCAGCAGTTCGTTTCAGGGATCTGGAAACACCATATATTTT	CASSSFQGSGNTIYF
TRBV28	TRBD1	TRBJ1-2	TGTGCCAGCAGTTTACGGACAGGGGACTATGGCTACACCTTC	CASSLRTGDYGYTF
TRBV15	TRBD1	TRBJ2-6	TGTGCCACCAGCGTTAGGACAGGAGCTGGGGCCAACGTCCTGACTTTC	CATSVRTGAGANVLTF
TRBV30	.	TRBJ1-1	TGTGCCTGGAGTATTTTTTGGGACCGCGAAGGGGGCACTGAAGCTTTCTTT	CAWSIFWDREGGTEAFF
TRBV6-4	TRBD2	TRBJ2-1	TGTGCCAGCAGACCTAAAGCGGGAGTGGGGAATGAGCAGTTCTTC	CASRPKAGVGNEQFF
TRBV5-4	.	TRBJ1-2	TGTGCCAGCAGCTTGGAGGATCGGGGAGGCTACACCTTC	CASSLEDRGGYTF
TRBV13	TRBD2	TRBJ2-1	TGTGCCCCCAGCTTAAGAATCCAGCGGGGACTTAAAGGCAATGAGCAGTTCTTC	CAPSLRIQRGLKGNEQFF
TRBV7-2	TRBD2	TRBJ2-1	TGTGCCAGCAGCCCCCTCGATAGCGGGAGAGCAGGGAGTCGGAATGAGCAGTTCTTC	CASSPLDSGRAGSRNEQFF
TRBV5-1	.	TRBJ2-3	TGCGCCAGCAGCTTGGGGGAGGCAGATACGCAGTATTTT	CASSLGEADTQYF
TRBV28	.	TRBJ2-2	TGTGCCAGCAGTTTATCCCGTACCGGGGAGCTGTTTTTT	CASSLSRTGELFF
TRBV5-4	TRBD1	TRBJ2-3	TGTGCCAGCAGCTTCTCCGGGACAGGGGCAGATACGCAGTATTTT	CASSFSGTGADTQYF
TRBV4-1	TRBD1	TRBJ2-7	TGCGCCAGCAGCCTATCTCCCGGGACAGCAGAATACGAGCAGTACTTC	CASSLSPGTAEYEQYF
TRBV28	TRBD1	TRBJ1-5	TGTGCCAGCAGCCCCAGGGGGACAGCGATTCAGCCCCAGCATTTT	CASSPRGTAIQPQHF
TRBV7-9	.	TRBJ2-1	TGTGCCAGCAGCTTCTGGGGGGACTCCGACAATGAGCAGTTCTTC	CASSFWGDSDNEQFF
TRBV25-1	TRBD2	TRBJ2-1	TGTGCCAGCAGTGAGGCTCTAGCGGGGGGTTACAATGAGCAGTTCTTC	CASSEALAGGYNEQFF
TRBV4-1	.	TRBJ1-5	TGCGCCAGCAGCCAAGTGGGCAGCAATCAGCCCCAGCATTTT	CASSQVGSNQPQHF
TRBV10-2	TRBD2	TRBJ2-1	TGCGCCATCGGGACTAGCAGGGCGTACAATGAGCAGTTCTTC	CAIGTSRAYNEQFF
TRBV7-8	TRBD1	TRBJ2-1	TGTGCCAGCAGCTTCGGACAGGGGTTTTTTAATGAGCAGTTCTTC	CASSFGQGFFNEQFF
TRBV29-1	.	TRBJ1-2	TGCAGCGTTGAAGGGGGCTTGGGCTACACCTTC	CSVEGGLGYTF
TRBV7-2	.	TRBJ2-3	TGTGCCAGCAGCTCGTGGAGGACAGATACGCAGTATTTT	CASSSWRTDTQYF
TRBV30	.	TRBJ1-1	TGTGCCTGGAAGAGACGGGACATTCCAAACGCTGAAGCTTTCTTT	CAWKRRDIPNAEAFF
TRBV5-1	TRBD1	TRBJ1-1	TGCGCCAGCAGCCAACAGGGGATAGCTTTCTTT	CASSQQGIAFF
TRBV19	.	TRBJ2-5	TGTGCCAGTAGTATCAGAACAGAAGAAGAGACCCAGTACTTC	CASSIRTEEETQYF
TRBV11-2	.	TRBJ1-4	TGTGCCAGCAGCCCAGTCGGGTTTGCAACTAATGAAAAACTGTTTTTT	CASSPVGFATNEKLFF
TRBV5-1	.	TRBJ2-5	TGCGCCAGCAGCCAAACTAGTACGTACCAAGAGACCCAGTACTTC	CASSQTSTYQETQYF
TRBV30	.	TRBJ1-6	TGTGCCTGGAGTGTAAACGGGGGGGATTCACCCCTCCACTTT	CAWSVNGGDSPLHF
TRBV9	.	TRBJ2-2	TGTGCCAGCAGCGTAGGGCGGGGTTTGACCGGGGAGCTGTTTTTT	CASSVGRGLTGELFF
TRBV14	.	TRBJ1-2	TGTGCCAGCAGCCAAGCGTATGGGGGGGCCTATGGCTACACCTTC	CASSQAYGGAYGYTF
TRBV6-1	TRBD1	TRBJ2-7	TGTGCCACCACCCCGGGACAGGGTGCCTACGAGCAGTACTTC	CATTPGQGAYEQYF
TRBV5-4	TRBD2	TRBJ2-1	TGTGCCAGCAGCTTGGGGACTAGCGGGGATTACAATGAGCAGTTCTTC	CASSLGTSGDYNEQFF
TRBV7-6	.	TRBJ2-7	TGTGCCAGCAGCTTAAGGGGGTCTAGTCTCCACGAGCAGTACTTC	CASSLRGSSLHEQYF
TRBV5-1	TRBD2	TRBJ2-1	TGCGCCAGCAGCTTATTAGCGGGGGCCTCCAATGAGCAGTTCTTC	CASSLLAGASNEQFF
TRBV19	.	TRBJ1-5	TGTGCCAGTAATCCAGGGTACAATCAGCCCCAGCATTTT	CASNPGYNQPQHF
TRBV9	.	TRBJ1-3	TGTGCCAGCAGCGTAGGTAAGGGAGCTGGAAACACCATATATTTT	CASSVGKGAGNTIYF
TRBV21-1	.	TRBJ1-2	TGTGCCAGCAGCAAAGCGTCCGAGACAGGGATATATGGCTACACCTTC	CASSKASETGIYGYTF
TRBV15	TRBD2	TRBJ2-1	TGTGCCACCAGCAGAGATCTAGCGGGAGTGCAGTTCTTC	CATSRDLAGVQFF
TRBV4-1	TRBD2	TRBJ2-5	TGCGCCAGCAGCCAACTTTCGGGGGGCCAAGAGACCCAGTACTTC	CASSQLSGGQETQYF
TRBV9	.	TRBJ2-7	TGTGCCAGCAGCGTTGACAGTGGCGAGCAGTACTTC	CASSVDSGEQYF
TRBV4-2	TRBD2	TRBJ2-5	TGTGCCAGCAGCCAAGCCGCGGGAGGGAGTGAGACCCAGTACTTC	CASSQAAGGSETQYF
TRBV7-3	TRBD2	TRBJ2-5	TGTGCCAGCAGCTTAACGGGACTAGCGGGAGCGGGGGGGGCCGACCAAGAGACCCAGTACTTC	CASSLTGLAGAGGADQETQYF
TRBV2	.	TRBJ1-1	TGTGCCAGCGCCTTGGACAGCCTAATGAACACTGAAGCTTTCTTT	CASALDSLMNTEAFF
TRBV9	TRBD1	TRBJ1-2	TGTGCCAGCAGAGAAACGAGGACAGGAGCCTATGGCTACACCTTC	CASRETRTGAYGYTF
TRBV9	.	TRBJ1-3	TGTGCCAGCAGTTGGGGGGATGGAAACACCATATATTTT	CASSWGDGNTIYF
TRBV18	.	TRBJ1-5	TGTGCCAGCTCACCGAAAGGGGGAAATCAGCCCCAGCATTTT	CASSPKGGNQPQHF